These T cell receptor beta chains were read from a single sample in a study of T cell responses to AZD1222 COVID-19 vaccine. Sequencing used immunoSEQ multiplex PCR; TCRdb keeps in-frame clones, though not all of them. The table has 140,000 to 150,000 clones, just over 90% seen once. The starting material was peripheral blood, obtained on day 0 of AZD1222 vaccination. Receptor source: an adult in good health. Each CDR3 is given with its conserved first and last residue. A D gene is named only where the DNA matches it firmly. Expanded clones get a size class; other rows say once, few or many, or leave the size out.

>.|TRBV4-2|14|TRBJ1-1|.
CASSHRPSLVEAFF
TGTGCCAGCAGCCACAGACCCAGCCTAGTTGAAGCTTTCTTT
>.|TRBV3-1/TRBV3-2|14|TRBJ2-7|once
CASSQDDGPYEQYF
TGTGCCAGCAGCCAAGATGACGGACCCTACGAGCAGTACTTC
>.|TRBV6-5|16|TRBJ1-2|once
CASSYPQIDGGYGYTF
TGTGCCAGCAGTTACCCACAGATTGACGGTGGCTATGGCTACACCTTC
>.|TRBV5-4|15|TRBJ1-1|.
CASSTNRGRGTEAFF
TGTGCCAGCAGCACCAACCGCGGGAGGGGCACTGAAGCTTTCTTT
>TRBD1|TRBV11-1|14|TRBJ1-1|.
CASSSGTGLAEAFF
TGTGCCAGCAGCTCCGGGACAGGGCTGGCTGAAGCTTTCTTT
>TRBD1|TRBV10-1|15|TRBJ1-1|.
CASSEWGTGPMRAFF
TGCGCCAGCAGTGAGTGGGGGACAGGGCCGATGCGGGCTTTCTTT
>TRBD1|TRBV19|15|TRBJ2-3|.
CASRAGQVSTDTQYF
TGTGCCAGTAGAGCAGGACAGGTCAGCACAGATACGCAGTATTTT
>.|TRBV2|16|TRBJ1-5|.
CASTPRVRDSNQPQHF
TGTGCCAGCACCCCACGAGTCCGGGACAGCAATCAGCCCCAGCATTTT
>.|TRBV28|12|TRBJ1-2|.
CASSLDGYGYTF
TGTGCCAGCAGTTTAGACGGCTATGGCTACACCTTC
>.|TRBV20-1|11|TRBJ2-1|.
CSARERGEQFF
TGCAGTGCTAGAGAAAGGGGTGAGCAGTTCTTC
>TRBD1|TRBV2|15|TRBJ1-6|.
CATTGTGIMGSPLHF
TGTGCCACAACCGGGACAGGGATTATGGGATCACCCCTCCACTTT
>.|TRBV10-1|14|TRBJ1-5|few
CASSPGGRNQPQHF
TGCGCCAGCAGCCCCGGGGGCCGCAATCAGCCCCAGCATTTT
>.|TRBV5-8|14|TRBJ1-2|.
CASSWAGGNYGYTF
TGTGCCAGCAGCTGGGCTGGGGGGAACTATGGCTACACCTTC
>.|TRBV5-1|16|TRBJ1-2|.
CASSLAGEFTGYGYTF
TGCGCCAGCAGCTTGGCCGGCGAATTTACAGGGTATGGCTACACCTTC
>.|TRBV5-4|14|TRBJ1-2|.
CASSLVGGEYGYTF
TGTGCCAGCAGCTTGGTGGGCGGGGAATATGGCTACACCTTC
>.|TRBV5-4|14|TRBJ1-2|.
CASSLGRENYGYTF
TGTGCCAGCAGCTTGGGCAGGGAGAACTATGGCTACACCTTC
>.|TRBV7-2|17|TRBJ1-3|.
CASSSLYVGFSGNTIYF
TGTGCCAGCAGCTCCCTCTACGTCGGGTTCTCTGGAAACACCATATATTTT
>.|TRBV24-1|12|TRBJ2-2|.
CATGLGTGELFF
TGTGCCACCGGACTCGGGACCGGGGAGCTGTTTTTT
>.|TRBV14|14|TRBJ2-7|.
CASSQEVTGHEQYF
TGTGCCAGCAGCCAAGAGGTTACGGGCCACGAGCAGTACTTC
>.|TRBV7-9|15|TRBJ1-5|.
CASSPRGGSNQPQHF
TGTGCCAGCAGCCCCCGGGGGGGGAGCAATCAGCCCCAGCATTTT
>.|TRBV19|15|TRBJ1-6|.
CASSIGGATNSPLHF
TGTGCCAGTAGTATCGGGGGAGCCACAAATTCACCCCTCCACTTT
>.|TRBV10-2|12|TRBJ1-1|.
CASRQTNTEAFF
TGCGCCAGCAGACAGACGAACACTGAAGCTTTCTTT
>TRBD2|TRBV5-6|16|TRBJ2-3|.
CASSFRTSARTDTQYF
TGTGCCAGCAGCTTTCGGACTAGCGCACGCACAGATACGCAGTATTTT
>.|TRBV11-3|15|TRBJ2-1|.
CASTSGQGGYNEQFF
TGTGCCAGCACCTCGGGCCAGGGCGGCTACAATGAGCAGTTCTTC
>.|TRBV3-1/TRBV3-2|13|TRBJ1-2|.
CASSPSWDNGYTF
TGTGCCAGCAGCCCCTCATGGGATAATGGCTACACCTTC
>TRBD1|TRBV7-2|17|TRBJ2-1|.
CASSLAGTGGTYNEQFF
TGTGCCAGCAGCTTAGCCGGTACAGGGGGAACCTACAATGAGCAGTTCTTC
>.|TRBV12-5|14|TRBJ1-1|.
CASGPTAMNTEAFF
TGTGCTAGTGGTCCGACAGCGATGAACACTGAAGCTTTCTTT
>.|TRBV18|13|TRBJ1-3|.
CASSPVGRNTIYF
TGTGCCAGCTCACCGGTCGGAAGAAACACCATATATTTT
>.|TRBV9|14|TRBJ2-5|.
CASSVGTIQETQYF
TGTGCCAGCAGCGTAGGGACCATCCAAGAGACCCAGTACTTC
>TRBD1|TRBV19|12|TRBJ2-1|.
CASTDRGNEQFF
TGTGCCAGTACGGACAGGGGCAATGAGCAGTTCTTC
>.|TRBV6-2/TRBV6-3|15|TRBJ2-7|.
CASSSLGRGSYEQYF
TGTGCCAGCAGTTCCCTGGGCAGGGGCTCCTACGAGCAGTACTTC
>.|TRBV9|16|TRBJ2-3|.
CASSVMGGSSTDTQYF
TGTGCCAGCAGCGTGATGGGGGGAAGTAGCACAGATACGCAGTATTTT
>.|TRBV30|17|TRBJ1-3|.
CAWREPLSGQLGNTIYF
TGTGCCTGGAGGGAACCTCTGTCCGGGCAGCTAGGAAACACCATATATTTT
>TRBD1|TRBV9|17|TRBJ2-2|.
CASSVVPSRGPTGELFF
TGTGCCAGCAGCGTAGTTCCGAGCAGGGGGCCCACCGGGGAGCTGTTTTTT
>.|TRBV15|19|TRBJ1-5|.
CATSRARTELDYSNQPQHF
TGTGCCACCAGCAGAGCGCGGACAGAACTTGACTATAGCAATCAGCCCCAGCATTTT
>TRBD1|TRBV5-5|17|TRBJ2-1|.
CASSSGQPVGPYNEQFF
TGTGCCAGCAGCTCGGGACAGCCAGTAGGGCCCTACAATGAGCAGTTCTTC
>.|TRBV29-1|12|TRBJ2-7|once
CSVEGQAYEQYF
TGCAGCGTTGAAGGACAAGCCTACGAGCAGTACTTC
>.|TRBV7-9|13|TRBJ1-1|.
CATHRASNTEAFF
TGTGCCACACACCGGGCCTCGAACACTGAAGCTTTCTTT
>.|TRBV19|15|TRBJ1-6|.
CASRIGDIYNSPLHF
TGTGCCAGTAGGATAGGGGACATCTATAATTCACCCCTCCACTTT
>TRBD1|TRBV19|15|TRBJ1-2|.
CASSPGTGSNYGYTF
TGTGCCAGTAGCCCAGGGACAGGGAGTAACTATGGCTACACCTTC
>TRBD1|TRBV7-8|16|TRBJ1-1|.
CASSSRQGVAPTEAFF
TGTGCCAGCAGCTCCAGACAGGGGGTCGCACCCACTGAAGCTTTCTTT
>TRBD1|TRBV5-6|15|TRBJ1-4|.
CASSPADRGLEKLFF
TGTGCCAGCAGCCCGGCTGACAGGGGGCTTGAAAAACTGTTTTTT
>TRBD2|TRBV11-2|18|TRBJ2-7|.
CASSLDSRLAGDIYEQYF
TGTGCCAGCAGCTTAGATTCCCGACTAGCGGGAGATATCTACGAGCAGTACTTC
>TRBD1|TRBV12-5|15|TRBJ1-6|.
CASGLASRGNSPLHF
TGTGCTAGTGGTTTGGCATCCAGGGGGAATTCACCCCTCCACTTT
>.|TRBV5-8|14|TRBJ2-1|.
CASSLAGVVPGRFF
TGTGCCAGCAGCTTGGCAGGGGTAGTCCCGGGGAGGTTCTTC
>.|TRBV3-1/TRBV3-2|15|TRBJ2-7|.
CASSFPSQGLYEQYF
TGTGCCAGCAGCTTTCCCTCACAGGGTCTCTACGAGCAGTACTTC
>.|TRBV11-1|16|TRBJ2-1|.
CASSSITGSDYNEQFF
TGTGCCAGCAGCTCCATCACAGGGAGCGATTACAATGAGCAGTTCTTC
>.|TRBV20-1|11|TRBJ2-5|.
CSASYRETQYF
TGCAGTGCTAGTTACCGAGAGACCCAGTACTTC
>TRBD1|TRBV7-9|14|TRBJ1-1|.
CASSRQGGNTEAFF
TGTGCCAGCAGCCGACAGGGGGGGAACACTGAAGCTTTCTTT
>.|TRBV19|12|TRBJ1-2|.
CASSPGLYGYTF
TGTGCCAGTAGTCCGGGTCTCTATGGCTACACCTTC
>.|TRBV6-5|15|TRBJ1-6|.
CASSFAGEWDSPLHF
TGTGCCAGCAGTTTCGCAGGGGAGTGGGATTCACCCCTCCACTTT
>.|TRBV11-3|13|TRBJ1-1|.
CASSLEGGAEAFF
TGTGCCAGCAGCTTAGAGGGCGGGGCTGAAGCTTTCTTT
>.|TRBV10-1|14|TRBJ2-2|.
CASMAGTGTGELFF
TGCGCCAGCATGGCCGGGACTGGCACCGGGGAGCTGTTTTTT
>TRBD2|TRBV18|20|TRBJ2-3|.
CASSPRRGGGTGTSTDTQYF
TGTGCCAGCTCACCAAGAAGGGGCGGGGGGACCGGAACATCCACAGATACGCAGTATTTT
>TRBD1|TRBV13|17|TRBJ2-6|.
CASSDRDASSGANVLTF
TGTGCCAGCAGCGACAGGGACGCCAGCTCTGGGGCCAACGTCCTGACTTTC
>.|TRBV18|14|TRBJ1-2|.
CASSPPGSFYGYTF
TGTGCCAGCTCACCACCGGGCAGCTTCTATGGCTACACCTTC